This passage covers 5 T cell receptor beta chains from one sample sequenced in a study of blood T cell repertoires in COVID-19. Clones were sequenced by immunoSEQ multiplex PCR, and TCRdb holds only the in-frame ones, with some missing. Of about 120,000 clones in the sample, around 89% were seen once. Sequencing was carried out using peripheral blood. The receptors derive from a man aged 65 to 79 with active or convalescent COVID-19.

The CDR3 is CASSRATGKQETQYF. The CDR3 DNA is TGTGCCAGCTCAAGAGCAACAGGCAAACAAGAGACCCAGTACTTC. This rearrangement joins TRBV18 to TRBJ2-5; D is perhaps TRBD1 (5 bases). Germline V CDR1 and CDR2: KGHSH, LQKENI. CDR3 length: 15 residues. Trimming took 5 bases from V and 2 from J, leaving 15 bases between them.

CDR3 nucleotides: TGTGCCAGCAGTTACCCAGGGGGCTTCACTGAAGCTTTCTTT. Its protein is CASSYPGGFTEAFF. The genes are TRBV6-6 and TRBJ1-1; 8 bases agree with TRBD1. Germline trimming cut 2 bases from V and 4 bases from J; bases unmatched to any gene: 3. The CDR3 loop spans 14 amino acids. In germline, CDR1 is MNHNY, CDR2 SVGAGI (reference sequence).

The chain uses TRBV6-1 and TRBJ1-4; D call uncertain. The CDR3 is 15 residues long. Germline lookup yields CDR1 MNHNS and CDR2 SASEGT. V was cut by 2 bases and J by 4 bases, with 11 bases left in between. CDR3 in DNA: TGTGCCAGCAGTGAATCGGGCGGGATTAATGAAAAACTGTTTTTT. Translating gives CASSESGGINEKLFF.

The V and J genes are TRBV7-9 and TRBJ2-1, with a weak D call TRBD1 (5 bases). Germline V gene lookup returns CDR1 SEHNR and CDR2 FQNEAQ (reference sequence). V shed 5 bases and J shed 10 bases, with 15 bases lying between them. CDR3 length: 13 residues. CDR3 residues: CASSPQGAGEQFF. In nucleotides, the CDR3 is TGTGCCAGCAGCCCCCAGGGCGCAGGCGAGCAGTTCTTC.

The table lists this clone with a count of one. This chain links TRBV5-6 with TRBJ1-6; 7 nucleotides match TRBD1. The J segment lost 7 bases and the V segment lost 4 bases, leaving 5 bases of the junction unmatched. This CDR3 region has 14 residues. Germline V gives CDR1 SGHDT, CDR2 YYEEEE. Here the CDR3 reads CASSPQGPNSPLHF. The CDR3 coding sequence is TGTGCCAGCAGCCCACAGGGGCCAAATTCACCCCTCCACTTT.